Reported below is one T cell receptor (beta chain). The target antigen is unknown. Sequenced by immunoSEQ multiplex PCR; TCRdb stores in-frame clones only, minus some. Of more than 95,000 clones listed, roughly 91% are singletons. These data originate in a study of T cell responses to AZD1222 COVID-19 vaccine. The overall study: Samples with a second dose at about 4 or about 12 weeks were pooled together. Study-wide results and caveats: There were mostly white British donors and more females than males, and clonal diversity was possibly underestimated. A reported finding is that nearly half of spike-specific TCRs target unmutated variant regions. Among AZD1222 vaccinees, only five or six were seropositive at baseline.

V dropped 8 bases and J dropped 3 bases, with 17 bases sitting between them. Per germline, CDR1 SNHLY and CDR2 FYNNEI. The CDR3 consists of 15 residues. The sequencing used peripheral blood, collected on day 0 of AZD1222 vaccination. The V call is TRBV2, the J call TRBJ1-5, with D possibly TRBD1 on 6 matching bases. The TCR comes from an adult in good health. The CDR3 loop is CASGRGAQINQPQHF. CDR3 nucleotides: TGTGCCAGCGGGCGGGGGGCCCAAATCAATCAGCCCCAGCATTTT.